This section outlines one TCR beta chain sequence together with its context. Its target is unknown. This sample is part of a study of Ad26.COV2.S vaccination and SARS-CoV-2 variants. The treatment denotes: roughly 20 received Ad26.COV2.S at low or high dose, single or two shots; 5 received placebo; per-sample allocation not given. Specimen acquisition occurred on day 63 following the initial vaccine or placebo injection. The vaccine antigen was prefusion-stabilized Wuhan SARS-CoV-2 spike. The CDR3 runs 16 residues. Looked up from germline, CDR1 is KGHSH and CDR2 is LQKENI. The ends lost 5 bases at V and 4 bases at J; junction bases unmatched: 14. Study-wide findings and caveats: Total T cell responses, in the TCR breadth and depth analyses, may have been underestimated.

TCRdb's copy holds only in-frame clones and misses some; the assay was immunoSEQ multiplex PCR. The sample holds about 390,000 clones; 80% to 90% are singletons and the top ten take under 4%. This sample comprised peripheral blood, obtained in a trial of Ad26.COV2.S vaccine versus placebo. This rearrangement joins TRBV18 to TRBJ2-7; 7 bases are shared with TRBD1. The sequence was collected from a person aged 18-60 years who received the Ad26.COV2.S COVID-19 vaccine or a placebo. The CDR3 reads CASSLDIQTGNYEQYF. The CDR3 region has the DNA TGTGCCAGCTCATTAGACATCCAGACAGGGAATTACGAGCAGTACTTC. Combining the CDR3 with reference TRBV18 and TRBJ2-7 gives the whole variable domain NAGVMQNPRHLVRRRGQEARLRCSPMKGHSHVYWYRQLPEEGLKFMVYLQKENIIDESGMPKERFSAEFPKEGPSILRIQQVVRGDSAAYFCASSLDIQTGNYEQYFGPGTRLTVT.